This TCR beta chain was captured by sequencing in a study of cytomegalovirus exposure and HLA in healthy donors. To note about this clone: Its antigen remains unknown.

Study outcomes and limitations: Most CMV-associated TCR beta chains appeared HLA-restricted in a later analysis. Some public TCRs appeared in many individuals, while most sequences were rare. Altogether, some 170 TCR beta chains were recorded as cytomegalovirus-associated. An analysis was carried out at a later point. It showed that HLA-associated TCR beta chains were more clonally expanded than equally common non-associated chains.

Looked up from germline, CDR1 is SQVTM and CDR2 is ANQGSEA. After removal of 6 bases from V and 4 bases from J, the junction contained 8 bases not matched to a gene. The CDR3 length is 14 residues. The PCR had 60 Vbeta and 13 Jbeta primers. Repertoires were generated with immunoSEQ multiplex PCR, while TCRdb's copy carries only in-frame clones and drops some. The sample has about 160,000 clones, about 80% seen once. The sequenced material came from PBMCs. The chain carries TRBV29-1 and TRBJ1-1, with 10 positions matching TRBD1. This clonotype originated in a woman in her thirties or forties in good health and CMV-seronegative. The CDR3 nucleotides read TGCAGCGTCGTCCGGGACAGGGGATCCACTGAAGCTTTCTTT. It translates to CSVVRDRGSTEAFF.